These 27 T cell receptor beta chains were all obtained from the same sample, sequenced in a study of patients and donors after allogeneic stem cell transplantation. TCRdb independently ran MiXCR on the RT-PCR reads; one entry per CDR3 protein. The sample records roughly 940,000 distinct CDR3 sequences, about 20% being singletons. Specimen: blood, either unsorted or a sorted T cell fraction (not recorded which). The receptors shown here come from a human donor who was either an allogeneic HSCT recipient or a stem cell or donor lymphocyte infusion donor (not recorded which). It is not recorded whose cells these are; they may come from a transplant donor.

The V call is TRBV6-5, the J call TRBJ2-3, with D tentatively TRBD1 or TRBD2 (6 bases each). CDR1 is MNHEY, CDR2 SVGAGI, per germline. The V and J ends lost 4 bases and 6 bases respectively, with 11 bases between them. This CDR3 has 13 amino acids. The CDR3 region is CASSWGARDTQYF. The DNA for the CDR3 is TGTGCCAGCAGTTGGGGGGCAAGGGATACGCAGTATTTT.

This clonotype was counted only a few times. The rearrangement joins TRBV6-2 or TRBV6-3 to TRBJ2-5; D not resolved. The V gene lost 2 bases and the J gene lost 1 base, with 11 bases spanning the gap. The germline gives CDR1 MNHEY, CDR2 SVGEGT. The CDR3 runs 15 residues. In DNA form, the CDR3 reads TGTGCCAGCAGTTACGTCCTTCGGCCCCAAGAGACCCAGTACTTC. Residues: CASSYVLRPQETQYF.

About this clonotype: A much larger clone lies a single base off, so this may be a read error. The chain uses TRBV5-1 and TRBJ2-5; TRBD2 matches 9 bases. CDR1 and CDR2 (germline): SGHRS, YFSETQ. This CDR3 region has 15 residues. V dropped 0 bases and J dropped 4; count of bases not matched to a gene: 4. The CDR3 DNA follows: TGCGCCAGCAGCTTGGCGGCTAGCGGGACAGAGACCCAGTACTTC. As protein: CASSLAASGTETQYF.

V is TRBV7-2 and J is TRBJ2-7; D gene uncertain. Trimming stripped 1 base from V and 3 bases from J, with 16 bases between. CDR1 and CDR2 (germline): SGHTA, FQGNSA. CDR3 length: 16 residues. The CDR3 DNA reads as TGTGCCAGCAGCTTAGAGTCCAGCACCATCATCTACGAGCAGTACTTC. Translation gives CASSLESSTIIYEQYF. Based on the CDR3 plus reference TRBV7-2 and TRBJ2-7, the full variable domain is GAGVSQSPSNKVTEKGKDVELRCDPISGHTALYWYRQSLGQGLEFLIYFQGNSAPDKSGLPSDRFSAERTGGSVSTLTIQRTQQEDSAVYLCASSLESSTIIYEQYFGPGTRLTVT.

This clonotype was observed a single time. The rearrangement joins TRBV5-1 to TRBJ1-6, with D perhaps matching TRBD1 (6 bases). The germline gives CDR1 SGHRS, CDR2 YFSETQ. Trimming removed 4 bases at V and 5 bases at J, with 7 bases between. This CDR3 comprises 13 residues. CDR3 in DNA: TGCGCCAGCAGCGCAGGGGATAATTCACCCCTCCACTTT. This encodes CASSAGDNSPLHF.

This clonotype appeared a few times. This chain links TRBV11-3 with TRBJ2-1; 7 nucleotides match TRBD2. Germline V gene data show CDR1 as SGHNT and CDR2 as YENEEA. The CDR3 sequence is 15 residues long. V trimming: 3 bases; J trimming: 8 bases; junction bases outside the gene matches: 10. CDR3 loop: CASSFQAGTLDEQFF. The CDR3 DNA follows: TGTGCCAGCAGCTTTCAAGCGGGGACTTTAGATGAGCAGTTCTTC.

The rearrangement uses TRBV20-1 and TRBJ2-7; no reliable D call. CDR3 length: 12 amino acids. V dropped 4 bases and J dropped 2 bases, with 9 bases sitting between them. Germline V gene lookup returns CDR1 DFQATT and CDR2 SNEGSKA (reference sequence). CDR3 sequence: CSAKRDTYEQYF. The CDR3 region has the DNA TGCAGTGCTAAAAGGGATACCTACGAGCAGTACTTC.

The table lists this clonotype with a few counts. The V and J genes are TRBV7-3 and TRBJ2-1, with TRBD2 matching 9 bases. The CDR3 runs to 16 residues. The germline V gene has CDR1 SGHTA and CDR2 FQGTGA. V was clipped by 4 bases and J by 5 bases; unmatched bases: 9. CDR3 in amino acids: CASSYLSGSEHNEQFF. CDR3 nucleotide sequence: TGTGCCAGCAGCTATCTTAGCGGGAGTGAACACAATGAGCAGTTCTTC. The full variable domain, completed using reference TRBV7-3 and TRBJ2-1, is GAGVSQTPSNKVTEKGKYVELRCDPISGHTALYWYRQSLGQGPEFLIYFQGTGAADDSGLPNDRFFAVRPEGSVSTLKIQRTERGDSAVYLCASSYLSGSEHNEQFFGPGTRLTVL.

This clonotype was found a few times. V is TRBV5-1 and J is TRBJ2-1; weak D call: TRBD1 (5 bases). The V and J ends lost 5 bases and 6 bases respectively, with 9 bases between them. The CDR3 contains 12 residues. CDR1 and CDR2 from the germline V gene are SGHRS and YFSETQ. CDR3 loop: CASRQEANEQFF. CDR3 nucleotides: TGCGCCAGCAGACAGGAAGCCAATGAGCAGTTCTTC. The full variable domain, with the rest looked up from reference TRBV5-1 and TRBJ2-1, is KAGVTQTPRYLIKTRGQQVTLSCSPISGHRSVSWYQQTPGQGLQFLFEYFSETQRNKGNFPGRFSGRQFSNSRSEMNVSTLELGDSALYLCASRQEANEQFFGPGTRLTVL.

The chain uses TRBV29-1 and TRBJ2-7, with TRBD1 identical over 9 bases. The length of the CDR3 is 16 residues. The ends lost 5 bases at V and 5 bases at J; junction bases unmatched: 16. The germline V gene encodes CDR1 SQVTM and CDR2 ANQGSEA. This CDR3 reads CSVCFEQGARNNEQYF. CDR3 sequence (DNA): TGCAGCGTTTGCTTCGAACAGGGGGCGCGGAACAACGAGCAGTACTTC.

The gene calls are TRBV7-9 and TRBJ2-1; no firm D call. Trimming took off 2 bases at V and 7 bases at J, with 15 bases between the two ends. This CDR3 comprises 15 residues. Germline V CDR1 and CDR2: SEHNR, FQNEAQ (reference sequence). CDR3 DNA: TGTGCCAGCAGCTTACCTACCGAGAGACGGAATGAGCAGTTCTTC. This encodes CASSLPTERRNEQFF.

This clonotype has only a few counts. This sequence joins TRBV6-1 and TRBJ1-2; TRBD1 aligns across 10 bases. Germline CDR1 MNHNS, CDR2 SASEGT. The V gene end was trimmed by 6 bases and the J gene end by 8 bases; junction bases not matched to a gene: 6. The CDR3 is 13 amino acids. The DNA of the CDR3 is TGTGCCAGCAGGAAGGGACAGGGGTGGGGCTACACCTTC. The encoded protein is CASRKGQGWGYTF.

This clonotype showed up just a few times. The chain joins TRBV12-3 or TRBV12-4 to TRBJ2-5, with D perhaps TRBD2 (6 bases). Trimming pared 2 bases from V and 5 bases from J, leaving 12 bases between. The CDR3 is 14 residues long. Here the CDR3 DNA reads TGTGCCAGCAGTTTACCGGGACTTAAGGAGACCCAGTACTTC. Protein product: CASSLPGLKETQYF.

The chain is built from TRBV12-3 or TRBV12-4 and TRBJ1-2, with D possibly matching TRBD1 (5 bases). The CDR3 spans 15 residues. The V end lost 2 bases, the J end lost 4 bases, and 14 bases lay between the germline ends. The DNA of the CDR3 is TGTGCCAGCAGTTTATCTGGGACTCCCCTCTATGGCTACACCTTC. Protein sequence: CASSLSGTPLYGYTF.

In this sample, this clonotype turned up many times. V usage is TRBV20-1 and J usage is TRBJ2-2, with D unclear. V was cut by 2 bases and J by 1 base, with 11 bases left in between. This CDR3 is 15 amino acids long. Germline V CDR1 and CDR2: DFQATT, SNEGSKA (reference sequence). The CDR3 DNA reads TGCAGTGCTAGACCCCCCACTTGGAACACCGGGGAGCTGTTTTTT. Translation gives CSARPPTWNTGELFF.

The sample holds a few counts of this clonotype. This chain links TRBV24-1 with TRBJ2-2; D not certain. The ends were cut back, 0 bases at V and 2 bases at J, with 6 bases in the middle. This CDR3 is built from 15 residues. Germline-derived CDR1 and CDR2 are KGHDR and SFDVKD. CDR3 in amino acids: CATSDLGPNTGELFF. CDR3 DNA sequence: TGTGCCACCAGTGATTTGGGACCAAACACCGGGGAGCTGTTTTTT.

The CDR3 DNA reads TGTGCCACCCAGACCGGGACAGCCAAAGAGTACGAGCAGTACTTC. The encoded protein is CATQTGTAKEYEQYF. This chain links TRBV28 with TRBJ2-7; TRBD1 matches at 7 bases. Trimming cost V 10 bases and J 4 bases; bases outside gene matches: 16. The germline gives CDR1 MDHEN, CDR2 SYDVKM. The CDR3 totals 15 residues.

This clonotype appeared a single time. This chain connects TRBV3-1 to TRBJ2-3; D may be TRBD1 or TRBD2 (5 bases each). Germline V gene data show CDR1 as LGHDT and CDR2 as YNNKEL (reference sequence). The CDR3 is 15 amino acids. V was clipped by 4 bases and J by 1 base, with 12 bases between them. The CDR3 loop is CASSLRELGTDTQYF. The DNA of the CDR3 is TGTGCCAGCAGCCTCAGGGAGTTGGGCACAGATACGCAGTATTTT.

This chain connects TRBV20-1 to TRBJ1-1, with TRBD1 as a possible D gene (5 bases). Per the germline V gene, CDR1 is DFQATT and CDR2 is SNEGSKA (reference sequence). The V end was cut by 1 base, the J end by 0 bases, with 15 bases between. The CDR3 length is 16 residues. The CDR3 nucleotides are TGCAGTGCTAGAGGGGAGGGGAGGCCCTTGAACACTGAAGCTTTCTTT. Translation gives CSARGEGRPLNTEAFF.

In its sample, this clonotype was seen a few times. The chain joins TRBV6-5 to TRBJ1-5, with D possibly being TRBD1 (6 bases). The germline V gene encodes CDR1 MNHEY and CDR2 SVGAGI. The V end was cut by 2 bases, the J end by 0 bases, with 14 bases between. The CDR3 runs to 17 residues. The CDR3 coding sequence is TGTGCCAGCAGTTACAACAGGGTCCCATATAGCAATCAGCCCCAGCATTTT. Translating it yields CASSYNRVPYSNQPQHF.

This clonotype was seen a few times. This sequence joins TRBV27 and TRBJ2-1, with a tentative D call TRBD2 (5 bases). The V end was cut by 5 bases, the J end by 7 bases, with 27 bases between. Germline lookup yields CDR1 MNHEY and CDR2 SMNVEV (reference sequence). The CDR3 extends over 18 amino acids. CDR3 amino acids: CASSATIGRASHRNEQFF. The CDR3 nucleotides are TGTGCCAGCAGTGCCACTATCGGGCGGGCCTCACATAGGAATGAGCAGTTCTTC.

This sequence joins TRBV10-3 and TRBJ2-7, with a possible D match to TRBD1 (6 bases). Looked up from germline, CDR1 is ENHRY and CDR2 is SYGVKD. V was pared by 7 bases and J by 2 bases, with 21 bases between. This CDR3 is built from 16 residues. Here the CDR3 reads CAIINLGDTEAYEQYF. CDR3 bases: TGTGCCATCATCAATCTAGGGGACACCGAAGCCTACGAGCAGTACTTC.

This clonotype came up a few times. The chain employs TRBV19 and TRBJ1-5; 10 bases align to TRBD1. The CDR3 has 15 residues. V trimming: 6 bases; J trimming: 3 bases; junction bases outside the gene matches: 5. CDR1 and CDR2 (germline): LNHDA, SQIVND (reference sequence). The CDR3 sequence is CASSWGQGLNQPQHF. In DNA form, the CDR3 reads TGTGCCAGTAGCTGGGGACAGGGGCTCAATCAGCCCCAGCATTTT.

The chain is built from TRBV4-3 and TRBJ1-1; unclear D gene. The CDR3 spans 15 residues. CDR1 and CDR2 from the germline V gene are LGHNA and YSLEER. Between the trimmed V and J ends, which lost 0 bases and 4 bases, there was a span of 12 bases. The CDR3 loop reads CASSQDTGLSTEAFF. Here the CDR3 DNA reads TGCGCCAGCAGCCAAGATACCGGATTGAGCACTGAAGCTTTCTTT.

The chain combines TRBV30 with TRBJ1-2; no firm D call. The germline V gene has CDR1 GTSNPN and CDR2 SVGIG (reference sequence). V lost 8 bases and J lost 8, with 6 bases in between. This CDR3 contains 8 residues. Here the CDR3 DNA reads TGTGCCGACGGGGGCTACACCTTC. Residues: CADGGYTF.

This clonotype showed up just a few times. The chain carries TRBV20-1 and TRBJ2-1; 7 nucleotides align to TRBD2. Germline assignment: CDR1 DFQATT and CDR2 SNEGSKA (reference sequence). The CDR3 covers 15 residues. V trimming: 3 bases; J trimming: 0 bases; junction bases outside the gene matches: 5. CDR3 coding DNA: TGCAGTGCTAGGCAACTAGCGCTCTCCTACAATGAGCAGTTCTTC. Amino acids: CSARQLALSYNEQFF.

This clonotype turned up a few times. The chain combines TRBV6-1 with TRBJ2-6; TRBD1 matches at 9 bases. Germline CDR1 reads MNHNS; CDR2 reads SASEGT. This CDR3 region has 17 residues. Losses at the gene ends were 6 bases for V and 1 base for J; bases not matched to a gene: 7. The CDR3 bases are TGTGCCAGCAGCTATACCGGGACAGGGTCTGGGGCCAACGTCCTGACTTTC. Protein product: CASSYTGTGSGANVLTF.